This entry is about one T cell receptor beta chain. Its antigen is currently unknown. Trimming removed 2 bases from V and 1 base from J; junction bases left unmatched: 5. CDR1 and CDR2 (germline): MNHEY, SVGAGI. CDR3 size: 15 residues. These data are taken from a study of vaccination and CD4 T cells after COVID-19. Study context: Control cultures used a CEFX viral epitope pool, an HIV-1 Nef peptide pool, or no peptide.

Treatment: approximately nine-day PBMC culture with coronavirus spike peptide pools or control peptides (ViraFEST assay). The unexposed donor's CD4+ T cells were collected before the COVID-19 pandemic (2011-2018). First, ViraFEST expanded antigen-specific T cells with peptide pools, and next it sequenced the TCRs. Sequence data for DNA of cultured CD4+ T cells were generated by the Oncomine TCR Beta short-read assay. Investigators obtained genomic DNA by extraction from cultured CD4+ T cells. Via MiXCR, TCRdb re-called the PCR reads, giving one row per CDR3 protein. The sample carries about 4,000 distinct CDR3 sequences, approximately 76% recorded once.

The rearrangement uses TRBV6-5 and TRBJ2-7; 7 positions match TRBD1. Sequencing was carried out using CD4+ T cells from blood, cultured in vitro. This TCR was sampled from a human donor in good health. CDR3 DNA sequence: TGTGCCAGCAGTTACCGGGACAGTCCATCCTACGAGCAGTACTTC. Its translation is CASSYRDSPSYEQYF.